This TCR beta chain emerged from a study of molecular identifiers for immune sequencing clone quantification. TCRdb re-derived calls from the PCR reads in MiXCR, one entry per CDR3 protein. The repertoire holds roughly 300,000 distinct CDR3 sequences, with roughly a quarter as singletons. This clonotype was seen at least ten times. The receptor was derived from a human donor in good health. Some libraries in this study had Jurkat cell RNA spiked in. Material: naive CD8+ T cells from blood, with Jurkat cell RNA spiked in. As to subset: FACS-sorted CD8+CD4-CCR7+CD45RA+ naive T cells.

CDR3 bases: TGTGCCAGCAGTCCTACCTTACACGAGCAGTACTTC. Residues: CASSPTLHEQYF. The genes are TRBV6-5 and TRBJ2-7; D unclear. Germline loops: CDR1 MNHEY, CDR2 SVGAGI. With 5 bases removed from V and 5 bases from J, the gap between germline ends came to 10 bases. CDR3 length equals 12 residues.